This record looks at one T cell receptor beta chain sequence and its context. This sample was included in a study of technical replicates of blood from several donors. V dropped 5 bases and J dropped 1; count of bases not matched to a gene: 3. This CDR3 has 15 amino acids. Germline CDR1 is SGHVS and CDR2 is FQNEAQ. Only in-frame clones appear in the TCRdb table, and some are missing; sequencing was by immunoSEQ multiplex PCR. The sample consists of tens of thousands of clones, over 90% of them appearing once. This clonotype originated in a human donor in good health. Sequencing used T cells isolated from PBMCs. The chain couples TRBV7-8 to TRBJ2-2; TRBD1 matches 8 bases. The CDR3 spells CASSRGTGNTGELFF. CDR3 DNA: TGTGCCAGCAGCCGTGGGACAGGGAACACCGGGGAGCTGTTTTTT.